This T cell receptor (beta chain) was obtained from a study of T cell responses to AZD1222 COVID-19 vaccine. Study findings and constraints: It was only after the peak T cell response that any repertoires were sampled.

Comments on this clone: The antigen remains unidentified.

TCRdb's table, derived via immunoSEQ multiplex PCR, lists solely in-frame clones and lacks some. The data hold 78,000 or so clones, with around three quarters observed a single time. The TCR comes from an adult who received the AZD1222 COVID-19 vaccine. The sequencing here drew on peripheral blood, taken 28 days after the second AZD1222 dose.

In nucleotides, the CDR3 is TGTGCCAGCACCGGGGACACGCACACAGATACGCAGTATTTT. Protein product: CASTGDTHTDTQYF. The gene calls are TRBV7-9 and TRBJ2-3; D possibly corresponds to TRBD1 (6 bases). CDR1 SEHNR and CDR2 FQNEAQ come from the germline V gene (reference sequence). V lost 7 bases, J lost 2 bases, and 13 bases lay in between. This CDR3 region has 14 residues. Based on the CDR3 plus reference TRBV7-9 and TRBJ2-3, the full variable domain is DTGVSQNPRHKITKRGQNVTFRCDPISEHNRLYWYRQTLGQGPEFLTYFQNEAQLEKSRLLSDRFSAERPKGSFSTLEIQRTEQGDSAMYLCASTGDTHTDTQYFGPGTRLTVL.